These 27 T cell receptor beta chains were all obtained from the same sample, sequenced in a study of chemoradiotherapy in HPV16-positive cancers. Assay used: immunoSEQ multiplex PCR; TCRdb lists only in-frame clones, some missing. This repertoire shows about 8,900 clones, 80% to 90% found once; its top ten account for 3.1%. Sequences were derived from tumor tissue, sampled from a patient who underwent chemoradiotherapy. The receptor source for this set is a human donor with HPV-associated anogenital cancer.

The chain has TRBV28 and TRBJ2-7, with unresolved D. The CDR3 is 12 residues long. Germline loops: CDR1 MDHEN, CDR2 SYDVKM. V was trimmed by 8 bases and J by 8 bases, leaving 16 bases between them. The CDR3 loop is CASWNTGRQQYF. CDR3 coding DNA: TGTGCCAGCTGGAATACCGGGCGACAGCAGTACTTC.

The chain is built from TRBV4-2 and TRBJ2-1, with 8 nucleotides matching TRBD1. The CDR3 sequence is 15 residues long. The germline V gene encodes CDR1 LGHNA and CDR2 YNFKEQ. V gave up 5 bases and J gave up 7 bases; unmatched junction bases: 10. CDR3 sequence reads: CASSSLAGGYNEQFF. The CDR3 DNA is TGTGCCAGCAGCTCCCTGGCAGGGGGCTATAATGAGCAGTTCTTC.

The chain recombines TRBV15 with TRBJ2-3, with 8 nucleotides matching TRBD1. Germline loops: CDR1 LNHNV, CDR2 YYDKDF (reference sequence). V lost 0 bases, J lost 2 bases, and 4 bases stayed unmatched. The CDR3 is 16 residues long. The CDR3 sequence is CATSRDQGALTDTQYF. CDR3 nucleotides: TGTGCCACCAGCAGAGATCAGGGGGCCCTCACAGATACGCAGTATTTT.

This rearrangement joins TRBV6-6 to TRBJ1-1; maybe TRBD1 (6 bases). Germline CDR1 MNHNY, CDR2 SVGAGI (reference sequence). The CDR3 has 15 residues. The germline V and J ends were trimmed by 4 bases and 2 bases, with 14 bases remaining between them. The CDR3 sequence is CASSFSTGTNTEAFF. The CDR3 DNA is TGTGCCAGCAGTTTCTCAACAGGGACTAACACTGAAGCTTTCTTT.

Note on this clone: A junction boundary mismatches the germline segment, possibly from a read error. The V and J genes are TRBV6-5 and TRBJ1-3; 7 nucleotides match TRBD1. Germline values: CDR1 MNHEY, CDR2 SVGAGI. The CDR3 runs 10 residues. The CDR3 region has the DNA TGTGCCAGCAGCCGGGACAGCCATATATTT. Translating it yields CASSRDSHIF.

This chain uses TRBV5-6 with TRBJ1-2; 10 positions agree with TRBD1. Germline V gives CDR1 SGHDT, CDR2 YYEEEE. V gave up 4 bases and J gave up 4 bases; unmatched junction bases: 7. This CDR3 has 15 residues. The CDR3 DNA is TGTGCCAGCAGCCTAGACAGGGGGCCGGGCTATGGCTACACCTTC. The encoded protein is CASSLDRGPGYGYTF.

The CDR3 here is CAWKWGTGALVAYEQYF. Written as DNA, the CDR3 is TGTGCCTGGAAGTGGGGGACAGGGGCCCTTGTTGCCTACGAGCAGTACTTC. The chain links TRBV30 to TRBJ2-7; 10 bases are a match to TRBD1. The CDR3 runs to 17 residues. The trim removed 4 bases at V and 2 bases at J, leaving 14 bases unmatched. Germline CDR1 GTSNPN, CDR2 SVGIG (reference sequence).

The sample holds one count of this clone. The rearrangement uses TRBV20-1 and TRBJ2-7; D is perhaps TRBD2 (5 bases). The CDR3 is 11 residues long. Trimming stripped 3 bases from V and 3 bases from J, with 6 bases between. Germline CDR1 is DFQATT and CDR2 is SNEGSKA (reference sequence). CDR3 DNA: TGCAGTGCTAGCGGGAACTACGAGCAGTACTTC. It is translated as CSASGNYEQYF.

The genes are TRBV18 and TRBJ2-7, with 9 bases aligning to TRBD1. This CDR3 has 13 amino acids. The V gene's germline CDR1 is KGHSH and CDR2 LQKENI. J gave up 5 bases and V 5 bases, and 4 bases lay outside the gene matches. In DNA, the CDR3 is TGTGCCAGCTCAAAGGGACAGGGCCACGAGCAGTACTTC. Translated, it gives CASSKGQGHEQYF.

This chain uses TRBV27 with TRBJ2-7; D may be TRBD1 or TRBD2 (5 bases each). Germline CDR1 MNHEY, CDR2 SMNVEV (reference sequence). The CDR3 sequence is 14 residues long. V gave up 2 bases and J gave up 6 bases, with 14 bases separating them. The CDR3 nucleotides are TGTGCCAGCAGTTTAAGCGCAGGGACGATCGAGCAGTACTTC. Translation gives CASSLSAGTIEQYF.

J is TRBJ1-2 and V is TRBV6-6; the D gene is possibly TRBD1 (5 bases). This CDR3 is 13 amino acids long. Deletions cut 5 bases from V and 5 bases from J, with 12 bases between. Per the germline V gene, CDR1 is MNHNY and CDR2 is SVGAGI (reference sequence). In DNA form, the CDR3 reads TGTGCCAGCAGTCCCTCGACAGCATATGGCTACACCTTC. Amino acid sequence: CASSPSTAYGYTF.

This clone was recorded a few times. V and J are TRBV6-1 and TRBJ2-3; no clear D. This CDR3 is built from 15 residues. CDR1 and CDR2 from the germline V gene are MNHNS and SASEGT. Deletions cut 1 base from V and 2 bases from J, with 10 bases between. In nucleotides, the CDR3 is TGTGCCAGCAGTGAAGAGATTGCCATCACAGATACGCAGTATTTT. Its protein product is CASSEEIAITDTQYF.

The V call is TRBV2, the J call TRBJ1-2; tentatively, D is TRBD1 (5 bases). This CDR3 spans 13 amino acids. Between the trimmed V and J ends, which lost 4 bases and 4 bases, there was a span of 10 bases. CDR1 SNHLY and CDR2 FYNNEI come from the germline V gene. CDR3 loop: CASSVEGSYGYTF. DNA for the CDR3: TGTGCCAGCAGTGTTGAGGGGAGCTATGGCTACACCTTC.

This chain links TRBV7-6 with TRBJ2-3, with D tentatively TRBD2 (6 bases). With 2 bases removed from V and 1 base from J, the gap between germline ends came to 10 bases. Germline assignment: CDR1 SGHVS and CDR2 FNYEAQ. The CDR3 has 15 residues. The CDR3 coding sequence is TGTGCCAGCAGCTTATGGGCTAGCGGCACAGATACGCAGTATTTT. Its protein is CASSLWASGTDTQYF.

This chain links TRBV14 with TRBJ1-1, with 7 bases fitting TRBD1. Looked up from germline, CDR1 is SGHDN and CDR2 is FVKESK. The CDR3 loop spans 15 amino acids. The V segment lost 4 bases and the J segment 1 base; nucleotides outside the gene matches: 6. CDR3 region: CASSPRQGWNTEAFF. The CDR3 DNA reads as TGTGCCAGCAGCCCGAGACAGGGCTGGAACACTGAAGCTTTCTTT.

This sequence joins TRBV5-4 and TRBJ2-1, with 7 nucleotides matching TRBD2. The germline gives CDR1 SGHNT, CDR2 YYREEE (reference sequence). The CDR3 loop spans 15 amino acids. V shed 4 bases and J 3 bases; nucleotides not matched to a gene: 7. CDR3: CASSDGTGGYNEQFF. CDR3 DNA: TGTGCCAGCAGCGACGGGACGGGAGGCTACAATGAGCAGTTCTTC.

This clone was seen more than once but under ten times. The chain couples TRBV5-1 to TRBJ1-2; D might be TRBD1 (5 bases). V lost 0 bases, J lost 6 bases, and 15 bases lay in between. In germline, CDR1 is SGHRS, CDR2 YFSETQ. The CDR3 length is 15 residues. CDR3 in amino acids: CASSLEAREVDGYTF. CDR3 sequence (DNA): TGCGCCAGCAGCTTGGAGGCCAGGGAAGTAGATGGCTACACCTTC.

CDR3 amino acids: CASSGGGGAHLNYGYTF. The CDR3 nucleotides read TGTGCCAGCAGCGGGGGGGGAGGGGCCCATCTTAACTATGGCTACACCTTC. The V call is TRBV28, the J call TRBJ1-2; the D gene is possibly TRBD1 (5 bases). Deletions cut 6 bases from V and 1 base from J, with 21 bases between. Germline lookup yields CDR1 MDHEN and CDR2 SYDVKM. The CDR3 consists of 17 residues.

V gene TRBV5-1 combines with J gene TRBJ2-7; TRBD2 matches at 7 bases. The trim removed 0 bases at V and 2 bases at J, leaving 2 bases unmatched. The germline CDR1 and CDR2 sequences are SGHRS and YFSETQ. The length of the CDR3 is 14 residues. The DNA for the CDR3 is TGCGCCAGCAGCTTGGACGGGGGGACCTACGAGCAGTACTTC. This translates into CASSLDGGTYEQYF.

In the case of this clone: Other DNA sequences from this sample encode an identical CDR3 as well. The rearrangement links TRBV5-6 to TRBJ1-2; D perhaps matches TRBD1 (5 bases). The CDR3 totals 13 residues. Germline V gives CDR1 SGHDT, CDR2 YYEEEE. V was trimmed by 4 bases and J by 5 bases, leaving 12 bases between them. The CDR3 DNA sequence: TGTGCCAGCAGCCGAAGGCGGGGGTATGGCTACACCTTC. It specifies CASSRRRGYGYTF.

This chain's CDR3 is CASSPSGGALGEKLFF. The CDR3 nucleotides are TGTGCCAGCAGCCCCTCCGGGGGCGCATTGGGTGAAAAACTGTTTTTT. The genes are TRBV9 and TRBJ1-4; tentatively, D is TRBD1 (6 bases). V lost 4 bases and J 7 bases, leaving 20 bases between the germline ends. In germline, CDR1 is SGDLS, CDR2 YYNGEE. This CDR3 spans 16 amino acids.

The rearrangement uses TRBV27 and TRBJ1-2, with unresolved D. CDR1 is MNHEY, CDR2 SMNVEV, per germline (reference sequence). Deletions cut 9 bases from V and 8 bases from J, with 16 bases between. There are 12 residues in the CDR3. The CDR3 DNA is TGTGCCAGTCGGTCCTGGAGGGAAGGCTACACCTTC. Translated, it gives CASRSWREGYTF.

J is TRBJ1-2 and V is TRBV28; D gene uncertain. The CDR3 consists of 14 residues. Germline CDR1 and CDR2: MDHEN and SYDVKM. Trimming pared 5 bases from V and 4 bases from J, leaving 14 bases between. The CDR3 sequence: CASSLFGEGYGYTF. CDR3 nucleotides: TGTGCCAGCAGTCTTTTCGGGGAGGGCTATGGCTACACCTTC.

The chain combines TRBV4-1 with TRBJ1-5; D call uncertain. Germline V lookup: CDR1 MGHRA, CDR2 YSYEKL. V was trimmed by 4 bases and J by 4 bases, leaving 11 bases between them. The CDR3 consists of 14 residues. The CDR3 protein is CASSPIRDNQPQHF. CDR3 DNA: TGCGCCAGCAGCCCCATTAGGGATAATCAGCCCCAGCATTTT.

This chain uses TRBV5-1 with TRBJ2-7; D gene unclear. The ends were cut back, 0 bases at V and 7 bases at J, with 8 bases in the middle. Germline values: CDR1 SGHRS, CDR2 YFSETQ. This CDR3 has 12 residues. CDR3 sequence: CASSLGVSEQYF. CDR3 sequence (DNA): TGCGCCAGCAGCTTGGGGGTGAGTGAGCAGTACTTC.

Here the CDR3 DNA reads TGTGCCATCAGTGAGTCGGGGACGCACAATGAGCAGTTCTTC. It translates to CAISESGTHNEQFF. This chain joins TRBV10-3 and TRBJ2-1; the D gene could be TRBD1 or TRBD2 (5 bases each). Germline lookup yields CDR1 ENHRY and CDR2 SYGVKD. V lost 0 bases and J 5 bases, leaving 8 bases between the germline ends. This CDR3 has 14 amino acids.

The chain recombines TRBV6-5 with TRBJ2-7; 9 bases map to TRBD1. Germline trimming cut 0 bases from V and 6 bases from J; bases unmatched to any gene: 6. The CDR3 contains 15 residues. CDR1 MNHEY and CDR2 SVGAGI come from the germline V gene. The CDR3 nucleotides are TGTGCCAGCAGTTACTCACGAGGACAGGGGACCGAGCAGTACTTC. It codes for CASSYSRGQGTEQYF.